This T cell receptor (beta chain) was recovered during a study of shared clonotypes between healthy human individuals. Whole-study findings and limits: Limited genetic and exposure-history diversity came from having few donors. Researchers sampled only blood; tissue repertoires likely differ.

Terminally differentiated effector memory CD45RA+ cells were excluded by CCR7 positive selection of CD45RO-negative cells. The healthy adult donors were HIV-negative and reported no recent acute infections or vaccinations. Several immunoSEQ plates received, in even portions, the genomic DNA of each subset. The method was immunoSEQ multiplex PCR; TCRdb's version includes in-frame clones alone and lacks a portion of them. The sample consists of about 2,200,000 clones, approximately 94% of them appearing once. This CDR3 comprises 14 residues. Per germline, CDR1 SGDLS and CDR2 YYNGEE. Trimming took 3 bases from V and 3 from J; bases not matched to a gene: 5. Note on this clone: What it binds is unknown.

The sequence was obtained from a young man in good health. Some clones in this sample may be carry-over from other donors' samples. Sample: naive CD8+ T cells from PBMCs. This rearrangement joins TRBV9 to TRBJ1-2; 7 bases map to TRBD1. CDR3 nucleotide sequence: TGTGCCAGCAGCGACACAGGGGATGACTATGGCTACACCTTC. It translates to CASSDTGDDYGYTF.